This TCR beta chain was sequenced in a study of T-cell reconstitution after alpha-beta-depleted transplantation in children. Study-wide results and caveats: Where alpha-beta T cells came from about two months after transplant was reportedly several hundred expanded graft clones. Day-60 TCRbeta diversity that was high in some patients was derived from surviving recipient T cells and thymic progenitors. T-cell counts and diversity were attributed mostly to newly produced T cells one year after transplant.

Trimming pared 5 bases from V and 0 bases from J, leaving 20 bases between. The germline CDR1 and CDR2 sequences are SGHRS and YFSETQ. The length of the CDR3 is 18 residues. There are a few counts of this clonotype. Its antigen remains unknown. Unique molecular identifiers featured in how the TCRbeta library was prepared. TCRdb re-analysed the PCR reads in MiXCR, keeping a single row per CDR3 protein. The sample has 700,000 to 950,000 distinct CDR3 sequences; 15% to 20% are singletons. The chain recombines TRBV5-1 with TRBJ2-2; either TRBD1 or TRBD2 may supply D (5 bases each). The sample here was PBMCs, mostly from graft donor cells, taken 360 days after TCRalphabeta/CD19-depleted stem cell transplant. This TCR was recovered from a male patient between 10 and 17 years old who had a stem cell transplant for acute lymphoblastic leukemia, so the T cells may come from the graft donor. CDR3 DNA: TGCGCCAGCAGTTCTTCCGGGGCAGCTAGGCCGAACACCGGGGAGCTGTTTTTT. Amino acids: CASSSSGAARPNTGELFF. Full variable domain (missing parts from reference TRBV5-1 and TRBJ2-2): KAGVTQTPRYLIKTRGQQVTLSCSPISGHRSVSWYQQTPGQGLQFLFEYFSETQRNKGNFPGRFSGRQFSNSRSEMNVSTLELGDSALYLCASSSSGAARPNTGELFFGEGSRLTVL.